Shown below are 12 T cell receptor beta chains from a single sample sequenced in a study of human T cells and chemical hapten exposure. TCRdb re-called the RACE reads with MiXCR, one entry per CDR3 protein. The sample yields 65,000 to 70,000 distinct CDR3 sequences, approximately 9.9% seen once. The time point was: pre-sensitization, week 0. Treatment described: therapeutic diphenylcyclopropenone sensitization with weekly scalp DPC. The sample here was whole blood, taken in connection with sensitization to the hapten diphenylcyclopropenone (DPC). The receptors here all came from a woman aged 45 to 65 with alopecia areata. Some clones in this sample may be carry-over from other donors' samples.

This clonotype was counted ten times or more. The chain couples TRBV7-3 to TRBJ2-3; D possibly uses TRBD1 or TRBD2 (5 bases each). V shed 3 bases and J shed 6 bases, with 13 bases lying between them. The CDR3 runs 14 residues. Per germline, CDR1 SGHTA and CDR2 FQGTGA. CDR3 residues: CASSLIGDPDTQYF. CDR3 in DNA: TGTGCCAGCAGCTTGATTGGGGACCCGGATACGCAGTATTTT.

This clonotype was detected a few times. The chain recombines TRBV7-2 with TRBJ1-5; D call uncertain. The V end lost 3 bases, the J end lost 1 base, and 13 bases lay between the germline ends. The CDR3 is 16 residues long. Per the germline V gene, CDR1 is SGHTA and CDR2 is FQGNSA. The CDR3: CASSFSAGLSNQPQHF. Here the CDR3 DNA reads TGTGCCAGCAGCTTTTCGGCAGGACTAAGCAATCAGCCCCAGCATTTT.

This chain links TRBV10-3 with TRBJ2-2; D gene unclear. This CDR3 region has 14 residues. Germline assignment: CDR1 ENHRY and CDR2 SYGVKD. With 4 bases removed from V and 3 bases from J, the gap between germline ends came to 9 bases. CDR3 loop: CAISVISDTGELFF. Here the CDR3 DNA reads TGTGCCATCAGTGTAATCAGCGACACCGGGGAGCTGTTTTTT.

This clonotype was seen repeatedly, ten times or more. The rearrangement joins TRBV12-3 or TRBV12-4 to TRBJ1-3, with D possibly matching TRBD1 (6 bases). The CDR3 length is 16 residues. V gave up 1 base and J gave up 0 bases, with 10 bases separating them. CDR3 nucleotides: TGTGCCAGCAGTTTAGTCGGGGGCTACTCTGGAAACACCATATATTTT. It is translated as CASSLVGGYSGNTIYF.

This clonotype has more than one count but fewer than ten. V is TRBV27 and J is TRBJ1-5, with 7 bases that match TRBD1. The CDR3 covers 13 residues. The germline gives CDR1 MNHEY, CDR2 SMNVEV (reference sequence). With V trimmed by 5 bases and J by 6 bases, 4 bases remained unmatched. The CDR3, as DNA: TGTGCCAGCAGTCTGACAGGGTTTCAGCCCCAGCATTTT. Its translation: CASSLTGFQPQHF.

This clonotype was found a few times. Written as DNA, the CDR3 is TGTGCCAGCACCTTCGACAAGTTGAACACTGAAGCTTTCTTT. Amino acids: CASTFDKLNTEAFF. This chain joins TRBV28 and TRBJ1-1; D remains unclear. V dropped 7 bases and J dropped 0 bases, with 12 bases sitting between them. Per the germline V gene, CDR1 is MDHEN and CDR2 is SYDVKM. This CDR3 comprises 14 residues.

This clonotype was counted only a few times. The CDR3 coding sequence is TGCAGTGCTAGACTAGCGGGAGTCCATACCGGGGAGCTGTTTTTT. Translating gives CSARLAGVHTGELFF. This chain uses TRBV20-1 with TRBJ2-2, with 10 bases aligning to TRBD2. The ends lost 2 bases at V and 5 bases at J; junction bases unmatched: 5. The germline gives CDR1 DFQATT, CDR2 SNEGSKA (reference sequence). The CDR3 has 15 amino acids.

This clonotype was observed at least ten times. The chain couples TRBV5-1 to TRBJ1-2; possibly TRBD1 for D (6 bases). V was trimmed by 5 bases and J by 4 bases, leaving 15 bases between them. The CDR3 covers 14 residues. Looked up from germline, CDR1 is SGHRS and CDR2 is YFSETQ. For the CDR3, the DNA is TGCGCCAGCAGACCTGGACAGAGCTTCTATGGCTACACCTTC. Its protein product is CASRPGQSFYGYTF.

CDR3 sequence (DNA): TGTGCCAGCAGCCAGTTCCGGTCTGGGGAGCTGTTTTTT. Its translation: CASSQFRSGELFF. The V and J genes are TRBV3-1 and TRBJ2-2; no clear D gene. This CDR3 has 13 amino acids. CDR1 and CDR2 from the germline V gene are LGHDT and YNNKEL (reference sequence). The V end lost 3 bases, the J end lost 8 bases, and 10 bases lay between the germline ends.

This clonotype was recorded many times. The CDR3 here is CASRLEHGELFF. CDR3 in DNA: TGTGCCAGCAGACTGGAGCACGGGGAGCTGTTTTTT. The J gene is TRBJ2-2, the V gene TRBV6-5; D is undetermined. Trimming removed 6 bases at V and 7 bases at J, with 9 bases between. This CDR3 spans 12 amino acids. Per germline, CDR1 MNHEY and CDR2 SVGAGI.

This clonotype was observed many times. This chain connects TRBV18 to TRBJ2-1, with a weak D call TRBD1 (6 bases). Trimming took off 6 bases at V and 2 bases at J, with 14 bases between the two ends. The CDR3 runs 15 residues. In germline, CDR1 is KGHSH, CDR2 LQKENI. As DNA, the CDR3 is TGTGCCAGCTCGCTCACGGACAGAGCCTACAATGAGCAGTTCTTC. Protein sequence: CASSLTDRAYNEQFF.

This clonotype has more than one count but fewer than ten. The chain employs TRBV5-6 and TRBJ2-2; D ambiguous. V was shortened by 3 bases and J by 1 base, with 4 bases between the two germline ends. This CDR3 region has 13 residues. The germline V gene encodes CDR1 SGHDT and CDR2 YYEEEE. The CDR3 spells CASSSWNTGELFF. CDR3 nucleotide sequence: TGTGCCAGCAGCTCTTGGAACACCGGGGAGCTGTTTTTT. The full variable domain, its missing parts supplied by reference TRBV5-6 and TRBJ2-2, is DAGVTQSPTHLIKTRGQQVTLRCSPKSGHDTVSWYQQALGQGPQFIFQYYEEEERQRGNFPDRFSGHQFPNYSSELNVNALLLGDSALYLCASSSWNTGELFFGEGSRLTVL.